This TCR beta chain was identified during a study of T cell repertoires in cytomegalovirus infection. General observations from the study: HLA-C-restricted CMV-specific TCR beta clonotypes prevailed in the ex vivo response. Accumulated public TCR beta family frequency recognized individuals carrying CMV together with the relevant HLA.

One entry per CDR3 protein, called by TCRdb with MiXCR from the reads. Seen here are 900,000 to 950,000 distinct CDR3 sequences, around 30% observed once, and the top ten hold over 13%. Trimming removed 6 bases at V and 5 bases at J, with 19 bases between. The CDR3 sequence is 15 residues long. Germline values: CDR1 ENHRY, CDR2 SYGVKD. On this clonotype itself: The antigen remains undetermined.

V and J are TRBV10-3 and TRBJ2-5; D is possibly TRBD1 (6 bases). Sequences were derived from cultured CD8+ T cells from PBMCs, sampled from culture after CMV antigen stimulation. The clonotype originates from a human donor in good health (CMV status not recorded). Some clones in this sample may be carry-over from other donors' samples. The CDR3 sequence is CAIRQTRGGRETQYF. CDR3 coding DNA: TGTGCCATCAGGCAAACCAGGGGTGGGCGCGAGACCCAGTACTTC.